Below, 9 T cell receptor beta chains from the same sample are listed, as sequenced in a study of identical twins. TCRdb reprocessed the 5' RACE reads with MiXCR, giving one entry per CDR3 protein. This table has about 790,000 distinct CDR3 sequences, around a sixth appearing once. The sample also formed part of further work on T cells expressing NK-cell markers.

The sample comprised PBMCs. These TCRs come from a woman aged 18-29 years in good health.

This clonotype was recorded a few times. The chain combines TRBV19 with TRBJ2-1; 10 positions agree with TRBD1. J was trimmed by 1 base and V by 7 bases; bases with no gene match: 4. From germline, CDR1 is LNHDA and CDR2 SQIVND (reference sequence). The CDR3 loop spans 15 amino acids. Here the CDR3 DNA reads TGTGCCAGTACCCGACAGGGGGCGTCCTACAATGAGCAGTTCTTC. Translating it yields CASTRQGASYNEQFF.

This rearrangement joins TRBV2 to TRBJ2-1; D is perhaps TRBD1 or TRBD2 (5 bases each). The V gene's germline CDR1 is SNHLY and CDR2 FYNNEI. The CDR3 spans 13 residues. V was pared by 8 bases and J by 2 bases, with 10 bases between. The CDR3 coding sequence is TGTGCCAGCGGACAACTAGCCTACAATGAGCAGTTCTTC. This encodes CASGQLAYNEQFF.

The rearrangement links TRBV9 to TRBJ2-1; D gene ambiguous. The CDR3 has 15 amino acids. The germline CDR1 and CDR2 sequences are SGDLS and YYNGEE. Trimming shortened V by 3 bases and J by 4 bases, and 14 bases separated the two germline ends. The CDR3 here is CASSAAPSVYNEQFF. The CDR3 coding sequence is TGTGCCAGCAGCGCCGCCCCCTCGGTTTACAATGAGCAGTTCTTC.

In this sample, this clonotype turned up a few times. The chain is built from TRBV12-3 or TRBV12-4 and TRBJ1-2; possibly TRBD1 for D (6 bases). The CDR3 spans 13 residues. V shed 3 bases and J shed 8 bases, with 13 bases lying between them. The CDR3 here is CASSFGGERGYTF. DNA for the CDR3: TGTGCCAGCAGTTTTGGGGGCGAACGCGGCTACACCTTC.

The chain has TRBV19 and TRBJ2-1; TRBD1 agrees at 9 bases. CDR3 size: 14 residues. Per the germline V gene, CDR1 is LNHDA and CDR2 is SQIVND (reference sequence). The V and J ends lost 8 bases and 9 bases, in that order; junction bases with no gene match: 11. CDR3 residues: CASSTGQGWREQFF. The CDR3 DNA reads as TGTGCCAGTTCGACGGGACAGGGCTGGCGTGAGCAGTTCTTC. The whole variable domain, filled in from reference TRBV19 and TRBJ2-1, reads DGGITQSPKYLFRKEGQNVTLSCEQNLNHDAMYWYRQDPGQGLRLIYYSQIVNDFQKGDIAEGYSVSREKKESFPLTVTSAQKNPTAFYLCASSTGQGWREQFFGPGTRLTVL.

This clonotype showed up many times. This rearrangement joins TRBV6-1 to TRBJ2-7; 12 bases are a match to TRBD2. The trim removed 6 bases at V and 4 bases at J, leaving 10 bases unmatched. The CDR3 has 16 amino acids. Germline V gene lookup returns CDR1 MNHNS and CDR2 SASEGT. CDR3 amino acids: CASSITGTSGQYEQYF. For the CDR3, the DNA is TGTGCCAGCAGCATAACCGGGACTAGCGGGCAATACGAGCAGTACTTC.

The V gene is TRBV20-1, the J gene TRBJ2-1; D is tentatively TRBD1 or TRBD2 (6 bases each). The CDR3 is 13 amino acids. V lost 4 bases to trimming and J lost 8 bases, with 15 bases between them. Germline CDR1 and CDR2: DFQATT and SNEGSKA (reference sequence). The CDR3 DNA reads as TGCAGTGCTATGCGCATTGGGGGGCATGAGCAGTTCTTC. Its translation: CSAMRIGGHEQFF.

V gene TRBV5-1 combines with J gene TRBJ2-1; weak D call: TRBD2 (6 bases). This CDR3 is 15 amino acids long. Germline CDR1 is SGHRS and CDR2 is YFSETQ. Trimming removed 0 bases at V and 6 bases at J, with 13 bases between. CDR3 coding DNA: TGCGCCAGCAGCTTGGTTGCGGGGCCGCGCAATGAGCAGTTCTTC. It is translated as CASSLVAGPRNEQFF.

The V gene is TRBV3-1, the J gene TRBJ1-2, with a tentative D call TRBD1 (5 bases). The germline V gene has CDR1 LGHDT and CDR2 YNNKEL (reference sequence). Trimming took off 4 bases at V and 3 bases at J, with 18 bases between the two ends. CDR3 length: 16 residues. CDR3 in amino acids: CASSPKRAREDYGYTF. The CDR3 region has the DNA TGTGCCAGCAGCCCCAAGAGAGCCAGGGAGGACTATGGCTACACCTTC.